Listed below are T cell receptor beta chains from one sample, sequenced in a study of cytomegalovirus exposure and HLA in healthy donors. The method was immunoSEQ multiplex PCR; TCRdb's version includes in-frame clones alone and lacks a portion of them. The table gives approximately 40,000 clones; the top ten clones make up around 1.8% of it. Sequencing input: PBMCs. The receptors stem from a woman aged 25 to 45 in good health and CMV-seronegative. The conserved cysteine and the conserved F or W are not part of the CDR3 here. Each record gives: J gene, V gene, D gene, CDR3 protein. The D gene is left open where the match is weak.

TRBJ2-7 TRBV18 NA ASSPGPPNYEQY
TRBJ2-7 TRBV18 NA ASSPPGRGTYEQY
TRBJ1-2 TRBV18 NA ASSPPNRAAYGYT
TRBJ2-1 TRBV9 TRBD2 ASSVATTTGGLAGGLNEQF
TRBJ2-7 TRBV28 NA ASSLARGGLMQSY
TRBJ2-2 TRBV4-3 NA ASSPGTFGPEELF
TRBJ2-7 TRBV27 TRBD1 ASTEIRTGVLSEQY
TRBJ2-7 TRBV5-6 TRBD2 ASSESGLAGLSAEQY
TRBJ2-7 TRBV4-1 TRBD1 ASSQGSLTGGAEQY
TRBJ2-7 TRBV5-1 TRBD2 ASSLASASGSYEQY
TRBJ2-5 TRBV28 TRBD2 ASSLAGRQTQY
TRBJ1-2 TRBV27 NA ASSFRGGGGYT
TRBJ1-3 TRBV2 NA ASSDPGHRSGNTIY
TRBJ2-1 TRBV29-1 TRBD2 SVELGLPNSYNEQF
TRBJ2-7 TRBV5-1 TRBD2 ASSSRLAGRDEQY
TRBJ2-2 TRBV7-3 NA ASSIPTQGNTGELF
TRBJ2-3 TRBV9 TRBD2 ASSVDPGGRYTSTDTQY
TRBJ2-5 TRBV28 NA ASSPTGISFGTQY
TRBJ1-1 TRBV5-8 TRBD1 ASTGTGGIAEAF
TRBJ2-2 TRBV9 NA ASSPGTSTGELF
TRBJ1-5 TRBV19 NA ASSIEQGNQPQH
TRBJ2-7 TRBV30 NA AWSVSSAYEQY
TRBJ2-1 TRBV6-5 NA ASRRTDQYNEQF
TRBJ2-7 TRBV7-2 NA ASSLREARDSPYEQY
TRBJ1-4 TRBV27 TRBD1 ASSISGQTNEKLF
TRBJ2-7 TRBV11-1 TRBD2 ASSPRSGRGYEQY
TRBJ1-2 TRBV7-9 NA ASSRTDRQSYGYT
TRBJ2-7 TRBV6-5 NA ASSYSGGAEQY
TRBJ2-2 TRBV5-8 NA ASTSFGRGNTGELF
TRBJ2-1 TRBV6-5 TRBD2 ASSLGLSGSSYEQF
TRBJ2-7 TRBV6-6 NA ASSYLTGSSYEQY
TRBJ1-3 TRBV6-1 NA ASSQTRGIRDTIY
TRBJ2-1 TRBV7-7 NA ASSLDTGCNEQF
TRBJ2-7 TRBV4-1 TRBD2 ASSQATSGTDYEQY
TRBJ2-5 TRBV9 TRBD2 ASSPGGLAYAETQY
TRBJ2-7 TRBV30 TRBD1 AWWEGQGLHEQY
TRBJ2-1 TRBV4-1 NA ASSQVGTPGYNEQF
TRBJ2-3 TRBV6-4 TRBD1 ASSDSQGADTQY
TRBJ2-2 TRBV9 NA ASSVAYTGELF
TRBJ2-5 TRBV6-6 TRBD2 ASSRPRTSGMGTQY
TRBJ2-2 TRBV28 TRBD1 ASSFQGQGAINGELF
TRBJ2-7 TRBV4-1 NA ASSQYSLAAYEQY
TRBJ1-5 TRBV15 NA ATSIPDQPQH
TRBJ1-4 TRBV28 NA ASSRTDATNEKLF
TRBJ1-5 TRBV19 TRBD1 ASSRQPLIGTGVNQPQH
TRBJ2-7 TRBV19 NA ASSASSAGGYEQY
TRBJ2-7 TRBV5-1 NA ASSLENSLEQY
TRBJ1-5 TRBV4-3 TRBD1 ASSVDRGQPQH
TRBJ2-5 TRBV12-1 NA ASSPTGGTETQY
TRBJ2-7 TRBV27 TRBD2 ASSSSSGSIYEQY
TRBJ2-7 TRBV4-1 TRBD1 ASSQEGTANYEQY
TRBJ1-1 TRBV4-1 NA ASSQVGGNTEAF
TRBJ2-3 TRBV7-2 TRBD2 ASSSTSGRLDTQY
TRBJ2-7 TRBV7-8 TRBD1 ASSLVGTGPYEQY
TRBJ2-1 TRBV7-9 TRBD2 ASRQTSGSYNEQF
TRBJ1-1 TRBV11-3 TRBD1 ASSFRQGVRTEAF
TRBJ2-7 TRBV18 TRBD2 ASSPGTSGTVEY
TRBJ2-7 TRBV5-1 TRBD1 ASSLDGTGKYEQY
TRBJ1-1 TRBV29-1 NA SVDSQGRNTEAF